This passage covers 20 T cell receptor beta chains from one sample sequenced in a study of patients and donors after allogeneic stem cell transplantation. TCRdb re-analysed the RT-PCR reads in MiXCR, keeping a single row per CDR3 protein. Seen here are about 160,000 distinct CDR3 sequences, about 24% observed once, and the top ten hold roughly 26%. What was sequenced was blood, either unsorted or a sorted T cell fraction (not recorded which). These receptors were taken from a human donor who was either an allogeneic HSCT recipient or a stem cell or donor lymphocyte infusion donor (not recorded which). It is not recorded whose cells these are; they may come from a transplant donor.

The chain uses TRBV6-4 and TRBJ2-3, with no clear D. V was cut by 2 bases and J by 1 base, with 7 bases left in between. The V gene's germline CDR1 is MRHNA and CDR2 SNTAGT. This CDR3 is built from 14 residues. Here the CDR3 reads CASSDRSGTDTQYF. The DNA for the CDR3 is TGTGCCAGCAGTGACCGGAGCGGCACAGATACGCAGTATTTT.

The chain joins TRBV6-6 to TRBJ1-5; no firm D call. V was cut by 7 bases and J by 2 bases, with 15 bases left in between. The CDR3 covers 15 residues. Germline V gene sequence: CDR1 MNHNY, CDR2 SVGAGI (reference sequence). The CDR3 bases are TGTGCCAGCACCGACGTCGGGGTCGGCAATCAGCCCCAGCATTTT. The encoded protein is CASTDVGVGNQPQHF.

This clonotype turned up a few times. The J gene is TRBJ1-5, the V gene TRBV7-2; D perhaps matches TRBD1 (6 bases). The germline CDR1 and CDR2 sequences are SGHTA and FQGNSA. V was shortened by 4 bases and J by 5 bases, with 9 bases between the two germline ends. The CDR3 is 13 amino acids. DNA for the CDR3: TGTGCCAGCAGCTCCGAGGGGGATCAGCCCCAGCATTTT. Its translation is CASSSEGDQPQHF. The entire variable domain, with the rest obtained from reference TRBV7-2 and TRBJ1-5, is as follows: GAGVSQSPSNKVTEKGKDVELRCDPISGHTALYWYRQSLGQGLEFLIYFQGNSAPDKSGLPSDRFSAERTGGSVSTLTIQRTQQEDSAVYLCASSSEGDQPQHFGDGTRLSIL.

The J gene is TRBJ1-2, the V gene TRBV19; possibly TRBD1 for D (5 bases). Germline V gene sequence: CDR1 LNHDA, CDR2 SQIVND (reference sequence). The length of the CDR3 is 13 residues. The V gene lost 5 bases and the J gene lost 4 bases, with 11 bases spanning the gap. The CDR3 reads CASSGRDVYGYTF. In DNA, the CDR3 is TGTGCCAGTAGTGGCAGGGACGTCTATGGCTACACCTTC. Drawing the rest from reference TRBV19 and TRBJ1-2, the complete variable domain is DGGITQSPKYLFRKEGQNVTLSCEQNLNHDAMYWYRQDPGQGLRLIYYSQIVNDFQKGDIAEGYSVSREKKESFPLTVTSAQKNPTAFYLCASSGRDVYGYTFGSGTRLTVV.

The V call is TRBV6-2 or TRBV6-3, the J call TRBJ2-3, with 7 nucleotides matching TRBD2. The V segment lost 2 bases and the J segment 2 bases; nucleotides outside the gene matches: 7. The germline CDR1 and CDR2 sequences are MNHEY and SVGEGT. This CDR3 comprises 16 residues. CDR3 nucleotide sequence: TGTGCCAGCAGTTACGAGGGAGGGACGTTCACAGATACGCAGTATTTT. This sequence encodes CASSYEGGTFTDTQYF.

This clonotype was seen a handful of times. The rearrangement links TRBV4-3 to TRBJ1-6; the D gene is possibly TRBD1 (5 bases). CDR3 length: 13 residues. Trimming removed 3 bases at V and 8 bases at J, with 8 bases between. Germline-derived CDR1 and CDR2 are LGHNA and YSLEER. CDR3 bases: TGCGCCAGCAGCCAGCGCAGGGATTCACCCCTCCACTTT. Translating gives CASSQRRDSPLHF.

The chain carries TRBV4-1 and TRBJ2-2, with 9 nucleotides matching TRBD1. Germline V gene sequence: CDR1 MGHRA, CDR2 YSYEKL. This CDR3 comprises 20 residues. The V segment lost 0 bases and the J segment 1 base; nucleotides outside the gene matches: 12. The CDR3 loop reads CASSQDLRDRVKGNTGELFF. As DNA, the CDR3 is TGCGCCAGCAGCCAAGATCTCAGGGACAGGGTAAAGGGGAACACCGGGGAGCTGTTTTTT.

This clonotype was seen many times. This sequence joins TRBV5-1 and TRBJ1-1; D is perhaps TRBD1 (5 bases). The CDR3 spans 16 residues. Germline loops: CDR1 SGHRS, CDR2 YFSETQ. Deletions cut 8 bases from V and 0 bases from J, with 20 bases between. The CDR3 sequence: CASRPGFQGMNTEAFF. CDR3 DNA sequence: TGCGCCAGTAGACCAGGTTTTCAGGGAATGAACACTGAAGCTTTCTTT.

This clonotype was seen only a few times. The chain uses TRBV12-3 or TRBV12-4 and TRBJ1-1; the match to TRBD1 covers 7 bases. Trimming at V came to 1 base and at J to 1 base, leaving 0 bases not matched to a gene. The CDR3 is 14 amino acids. The CDR3 DNA follows: TGTGCCAGCAGTTTAGGGACAGGGAACACTGAAGCTTTCTTT. Translated: CASSLGTGNTEAFF.

This clonotype was counted at least ten times. The chain employs TRBV20-1 and TRBJ2-7, with TRBD1 identical over 9 bases. The CDR3 extends over 14 amino acids. The V segment lost 6 bases and the J segment 2 bases; nucleotides outside the gene matches: 8. Per germline, CDR1 DFQATT and CDR2 SNEGSKA (reference sequence). The CDR3 DNA is TGCAGTGCCGAACCGGGACAGGGAGCCTACGAGCAGTACTTC. It encodes CSAEPGQGAYEQYF.

This chain joins TRBV12-3 or TRBV12-4 and TRBJ2-7; a possible D gene is TRBD2 (5 bases). CDR3 length: 12 amino acids. Trimming removed 1 base at V and 6 bases at J, with 7 bases between. The CDR3 DNA follows: TGTGCCAGCAGTTTAGTAGGGAGCGAGCAGTACTTC. This translates into CASSLVGSEQYF.

This clonotype appeared a few times. V and J are TRBV9 and TRBJ1-1; 7 nucleotides line up with TRBD1. V was clipped by 0 bases and J by 3 bases; unmatched bases: 5. There are 15 residues in the CDR3. Germline lookup yields CDR1 SGDLS and CDR2 YYNGEE. The CDR3 loop is CASSVEGGAYTEAFF. In DNA, the CDR3 is TGTGCCAGCAGCGTAGAAGGGGGCGCGTACACTGAAGCTTTCTTT.

The V gene is TRBV2, the J gene TRBJ2-7; D may be TRBD1 (5 bases). V was trimmed by 1 base and J by 9 bases, leaving 10 bases between them. The CDR3 loop spans 12 amino acids. Germline lookup yields CDR1 SNHLY and CDR2 FYNNEI. The DNA for the CDR3 is TGTGCCAGCAGTGAAGACAGGTACCCGCAGTACTTC. It specifies CASSEDRYPQYF.

V and J are TRBV15 and TRBJ2-4; TRBD1 might be the D (6 bases). CDR3 size: 14 residues. The V gene's germline CDR1 is LNHNV and CDR2 YYDKDF (reference sequence). The V end lost 7 bases, the J end lost 0 bases, and 10 bases lay between the germline ends. CDR3 nucleotides: TGTGCCACCACCTGGACAGTAGCCAAAAACATTCAGTACTTC. Translation gives CATTWTVAKNIQYF. The full variable domain, its missing parts supplied by reference TRBV15 and TRBJ2-4, is DAMVIQNPRYQVTQFGKPVTLSCSQTLNHNVMYWYQQKSSQAPKLLFHYYDKDFNNEADTPDNFQSRRPNTSFCFLDIRSPGLGDTAMYLCATTWTVAKNIQYFGAGTRLSVL.

This chain links TRBV4-2 with TRBJ2-7; D remains unclear. CDR3 size: 15 residues. Deletions cut 0 bases from V and 6 bases from J, with 15 bases between. CDR1 LGHNA and CDR2 YNFKEQ come from the germline V gene. The CDR3 DNA is TGTGCCAGCAGCCAAGAGTTGCCCAATTTCCGCGAGCAGTACTTC. Protein sequence: CASSQELPNFREQYF.

The V gene is TRBV15, the J gene TRBJ1-2; 8 bases fit TRBD1. The CDR3 runs to 15 residues. Trimming removed 0 bases from V and 3 bases from J; junction bases left unmatched: 3. The germline gives CDR1 LNHNV, CDR2 YYDKDF (reference sequence). This CDR3 reads CATSRDRQGHYGYTF. The DNA for the CDR3 is TGTGCCACCAGCAGAGATAGACAGGGGCACTATGGCTACACCTTC. The variable domain in full, with the rest retrieved from reference TRBV15 and TRBJ1-2, is DAMVIQNPRYQVTQFGKPVTLSCSQTLNHNVMYWYQQKSSQAPKLLFHYYDKDFNNEADTPDNFQSRRPNTSFCFLDIRSPGLGDTAMYLCATSRDRQGHYGYTFGSGTRLTVV.

The V call is TRBV5-8, the J call TRBJ2-7, with a tentative D call TRBD1 (5 bases). CDR1 SGHTS and CDR2 YDEGEE come from the germline V gene. V was clipped by 4 bases and J by 0 bases, with 17 bases between them. The CDR3 runs 16 residues. In nucleotides, the CDR3 is TGTGCCAGCAGCCCTTCAGGGTCCGCATCCTCCTACGAGCAGTACTTC. This gives the protein CASSPSGSASSYEQYF.

The chain links TRBV12-3 or TRBV12-4 to TRBJ2-5, with D possibly being TRBD2 (6 bases). The ends were cut back, 7 bases at V and 5 bases at J, with 8 bases in the middle. The CDR3 is made up of 11 amino acids. Here the CDR3 reads CASTGGETQYF. For the CDR3, the DNA is TGTGCCAGCACAGGAGGGGAGACCCAGTACTTC.

The V gene is TRBV9, the J gene TRBJ2-5, with D possibly matching TRBD2 (6 bases). With 2 bases removed from V and 1 base from J, the gap between germline ends came to 12 bases. There are 15 residues in the CDR3. The germline CDR1 and CDR2 sequences are SGDLS and YYNGEE. CDR3 bases: TGTGCCAGCAGCGTGCACGCCGGGGGCCAAGAGACCCAGTACTTC. Its translation is CASSVHAGGQETQYF.

This clonotype occurred a few times. The chain uses TRBV20-1 and TRBJ2-7, with D possibly TRBD2 on 7 matching bases. V was shortened by 6 bases and J by 5 bases, with 17 bases between the two germline ends. Germline CDR1 DFQATT, CDR2 SNEGSKA (reference sequence). CDR3 length equals 13 residues. CDR3 DNA sequence: TGCAGTGCCAGTGGCGGGGGCATAAACGAGCAGTACTTC. This codes for CSASGGGINEQYF.